This T cell receptor (beta chain) was captured by sequencing in a study of identical twins. Findings and caveats of the study: Those out-of-frame alpha sequences shared by twins showed an excess of low generation probability.

Regarding this clonotype: Its target is unknown.

Germline CDR1 and CDR2: MNHEY and SVGAGI. Trimming took 2 bases from V and 5 from J, leaving 14 bases between them. The CDR3 covers 15 residues. TCRdb reprocessed the 5' RACE reads with MiXCR, giving one entry per CDR3 protein. The table shows fewer than 550,000 distinct CDR3 sequences, with over 12% occurring only once. This same sample was also part of a study on yellow fever vaccine responses in identical twins.

This clonotype was obtained from a woman aged 18-29 years in good health. This sequence joins TRBV6-5 and TRBJ2-3; a weak D match, TRBD1 (5 bases). Sequenced sample: CD4+ T cells sorted from blood. The CDR3 loop reads CASSYGGRGRDTQYF. Here the CDR3 DNA reads TGTGCCAGCAGTTACGGCGGTAGGGGTCGAGATACGCAGTATTTT.